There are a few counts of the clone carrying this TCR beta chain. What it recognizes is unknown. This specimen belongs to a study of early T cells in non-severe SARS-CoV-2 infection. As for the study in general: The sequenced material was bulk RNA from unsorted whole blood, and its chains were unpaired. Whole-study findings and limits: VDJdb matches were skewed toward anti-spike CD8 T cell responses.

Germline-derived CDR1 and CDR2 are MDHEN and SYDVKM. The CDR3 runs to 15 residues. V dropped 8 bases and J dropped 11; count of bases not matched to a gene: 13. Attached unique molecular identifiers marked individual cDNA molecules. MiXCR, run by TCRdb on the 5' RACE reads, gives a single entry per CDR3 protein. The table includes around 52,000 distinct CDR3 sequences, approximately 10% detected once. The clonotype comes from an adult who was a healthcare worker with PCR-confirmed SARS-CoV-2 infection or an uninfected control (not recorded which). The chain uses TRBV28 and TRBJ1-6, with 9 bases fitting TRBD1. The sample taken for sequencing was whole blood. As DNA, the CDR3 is TGTGCCAGCGCCGTTAGGGGACAGGGCGTTCCACCCCTCCACTTT. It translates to CASAVRGQGVPPLHF.